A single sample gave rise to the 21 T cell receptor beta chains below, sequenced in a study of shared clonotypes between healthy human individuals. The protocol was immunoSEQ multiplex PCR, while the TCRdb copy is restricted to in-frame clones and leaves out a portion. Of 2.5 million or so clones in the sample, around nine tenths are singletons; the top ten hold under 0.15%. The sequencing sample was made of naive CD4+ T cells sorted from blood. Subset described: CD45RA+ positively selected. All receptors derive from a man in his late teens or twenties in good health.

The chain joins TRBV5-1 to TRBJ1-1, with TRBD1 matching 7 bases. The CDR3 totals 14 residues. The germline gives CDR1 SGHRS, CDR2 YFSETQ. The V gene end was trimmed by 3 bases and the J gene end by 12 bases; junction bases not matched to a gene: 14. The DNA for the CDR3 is TGCGCCAGCAGCTCAGAAGGACAGGTTCGGTGGTCTTTCTTT. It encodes CASSSEGQVRWSFF.

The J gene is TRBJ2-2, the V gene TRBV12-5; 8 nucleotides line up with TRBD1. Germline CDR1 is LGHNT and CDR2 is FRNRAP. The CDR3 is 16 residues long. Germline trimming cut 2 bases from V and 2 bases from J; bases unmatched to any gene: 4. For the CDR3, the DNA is TGTGCTAGTGGTTTGATCTCAGGGGGCAACACCGGGGAGCTGTTTTTT. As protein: CASGLISGGNTGELFF.

This CDR3 reads CASSYDGPDTQYF. In DNA, the CDR3 is TGTGCCAGCAGTTATGACGGACCAGATACGCAGTATTTT. The chain employs TRBV6-6 and TRBJ2-3; no firm D call. Deletions cut 3 bases from V and 4 bases from J, with 8 bases between. This CDR3 region has 13 residues. CDR1 MNHNY and CDR2 SVGAGI come from the germline V gene (reference sequence).

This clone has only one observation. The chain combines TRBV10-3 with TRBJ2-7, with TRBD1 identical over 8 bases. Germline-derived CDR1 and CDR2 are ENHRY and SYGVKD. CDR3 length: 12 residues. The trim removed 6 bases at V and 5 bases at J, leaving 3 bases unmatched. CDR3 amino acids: CAISKTGDEQYF. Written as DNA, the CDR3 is TGTGCCATCAGCAAGACAGGGGACGAGCAGTACTTC.

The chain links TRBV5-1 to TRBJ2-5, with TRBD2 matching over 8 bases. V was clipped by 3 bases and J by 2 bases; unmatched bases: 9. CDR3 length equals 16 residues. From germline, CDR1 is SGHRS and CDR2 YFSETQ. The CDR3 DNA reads TGCGCCAGCAGCTATTTAGCGGGGACTACTCAAGAGACCCAGTACTTC. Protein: CASSYLAGTTQETQYF.

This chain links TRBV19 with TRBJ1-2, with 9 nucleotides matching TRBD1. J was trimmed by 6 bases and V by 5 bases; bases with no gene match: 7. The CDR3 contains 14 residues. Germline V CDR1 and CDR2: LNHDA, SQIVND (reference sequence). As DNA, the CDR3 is TGTGCCAGTAGTCGGGACAGGGTGTCCGATGGCTACACCTTC. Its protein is CASSRDRVSDGYTF.

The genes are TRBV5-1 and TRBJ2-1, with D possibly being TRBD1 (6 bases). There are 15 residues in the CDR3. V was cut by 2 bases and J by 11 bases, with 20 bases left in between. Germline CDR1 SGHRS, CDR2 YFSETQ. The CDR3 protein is CASSFETGQLNQQFF. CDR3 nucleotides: TGCGCCAGCAGCTTCGAGACCGGACAGCTTAATCAGCAGTTCTTC. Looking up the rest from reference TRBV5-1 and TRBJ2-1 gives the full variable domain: KAGVTQTPRYLIKTRGQQVTLSCSPISGHRSVSWYQQTPGQGLQFLFEYFSETQRNKGNFPGRFSGRQFSNSRSEMNVSTLELGDSALYLCASSFETGQLNQQFFGPGTRLTVL.

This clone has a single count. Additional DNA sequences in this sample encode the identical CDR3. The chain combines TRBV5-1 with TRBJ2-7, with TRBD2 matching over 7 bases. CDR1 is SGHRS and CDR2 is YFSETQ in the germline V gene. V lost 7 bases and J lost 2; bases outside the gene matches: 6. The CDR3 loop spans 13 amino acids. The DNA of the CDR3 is TGCGCCAGCGGGAGGGGTCCCACCTACGAGCAGTACTTC. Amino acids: CASGRGPTYEQYF.

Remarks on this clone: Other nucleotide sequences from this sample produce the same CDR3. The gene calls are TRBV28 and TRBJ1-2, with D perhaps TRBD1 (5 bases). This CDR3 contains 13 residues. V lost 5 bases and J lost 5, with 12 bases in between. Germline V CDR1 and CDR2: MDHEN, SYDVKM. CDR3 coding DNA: TGTGCCAGCAGTACGGGGACTGCTTATGGCTACACCTTC. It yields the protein CASSTGTAYGYTF.

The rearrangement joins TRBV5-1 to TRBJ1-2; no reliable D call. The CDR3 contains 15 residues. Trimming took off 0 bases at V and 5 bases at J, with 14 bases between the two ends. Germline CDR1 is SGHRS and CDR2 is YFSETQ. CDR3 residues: CASSLETASRYGYTF. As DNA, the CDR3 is TGCGCCAGCAGCTTGGAAACTGCTAGTAGGTATGGCTACACCTTC. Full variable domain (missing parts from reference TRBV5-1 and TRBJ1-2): KAGVTQTPRYLIKTRGQQVTLSCSPISGHRSVSWYQQTPGQGLQFLFEYFSETQRNKGNFPGRFSGRQFSNSRSEMNVSTLELGDSALYLCASSLETASRYGYTFGSGTRLTVV.

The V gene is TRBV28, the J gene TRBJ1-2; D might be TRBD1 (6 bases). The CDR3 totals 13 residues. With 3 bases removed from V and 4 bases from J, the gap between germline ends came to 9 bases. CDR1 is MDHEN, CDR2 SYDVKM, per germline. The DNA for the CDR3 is TGTGCCAGCAGTTTGGACAGCCGCTATGGCTACACCTTC. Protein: CASSLDSRYGYTF.

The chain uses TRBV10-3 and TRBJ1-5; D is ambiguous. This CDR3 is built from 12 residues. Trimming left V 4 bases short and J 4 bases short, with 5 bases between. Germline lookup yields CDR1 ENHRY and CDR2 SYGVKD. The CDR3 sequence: CAISVGNQPQHF. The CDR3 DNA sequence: TGTGCCATCAGTGTAGGGAATCAGCCCCAGCATTTT.

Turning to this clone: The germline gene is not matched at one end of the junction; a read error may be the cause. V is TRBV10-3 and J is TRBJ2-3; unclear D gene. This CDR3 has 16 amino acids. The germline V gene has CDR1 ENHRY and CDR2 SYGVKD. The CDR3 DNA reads TGTGCCGTCAGTGAGTCGATGGGCATATCGGGAGATACGCAGTATTTT. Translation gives CAVSESMGISGDTQYF.

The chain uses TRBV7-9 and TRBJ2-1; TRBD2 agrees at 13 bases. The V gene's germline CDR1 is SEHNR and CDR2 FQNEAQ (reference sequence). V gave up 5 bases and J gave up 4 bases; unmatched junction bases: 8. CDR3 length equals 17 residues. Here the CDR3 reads CASSLPGLAGVYNEQFF. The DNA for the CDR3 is TGTGCCAGCAGCCTCCCCGGACTAGCGGGAGTGTACAATGAGCAGTTCTTC. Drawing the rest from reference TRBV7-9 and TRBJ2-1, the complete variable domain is DTGVSQNPRHKITKRGQNVTFRCDPISEHNRLYWYRQTLGQGPEFLTYFQNEAQLEKSRLLSDRFSAERPKGSFSTLEIQRTEQGDSAMYLCASSLPGLAGVYNEQFFGPGTRLTVL.

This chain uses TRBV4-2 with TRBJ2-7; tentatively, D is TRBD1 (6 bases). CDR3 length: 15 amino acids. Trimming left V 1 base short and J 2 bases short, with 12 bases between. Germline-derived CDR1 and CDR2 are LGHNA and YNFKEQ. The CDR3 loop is CASSQVVTGTYEQYF. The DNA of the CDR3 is TGTGCCAGCAGCCAAGTGGTGACAGGAACCTACGAGCAGTACTTC.

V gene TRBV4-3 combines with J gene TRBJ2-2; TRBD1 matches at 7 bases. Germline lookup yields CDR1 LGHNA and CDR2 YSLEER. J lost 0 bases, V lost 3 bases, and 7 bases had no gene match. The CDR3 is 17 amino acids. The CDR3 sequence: CASSQFTGTANTGELFF. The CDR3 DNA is TGCGCCAGCAGCCAGTTTACTGGGACAGCGAACACCGGGGAGCTGTTTTTT.

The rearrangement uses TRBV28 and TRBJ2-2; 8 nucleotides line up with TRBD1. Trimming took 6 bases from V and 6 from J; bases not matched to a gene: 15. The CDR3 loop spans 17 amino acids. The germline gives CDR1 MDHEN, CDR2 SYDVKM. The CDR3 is CASSSPGQGYDSGELFF. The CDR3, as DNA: TGTGCCAGCAGCTCCCCTGGACAGGGATACGATTCCGGGGAGCTGTTTTTT.

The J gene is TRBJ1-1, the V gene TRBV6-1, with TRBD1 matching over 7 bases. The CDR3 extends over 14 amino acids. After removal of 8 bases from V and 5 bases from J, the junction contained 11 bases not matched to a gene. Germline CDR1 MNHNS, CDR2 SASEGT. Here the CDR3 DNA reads TGTGCCAGCGGCCAACAGGGGATGATAACTGAAGCTTTCTTT. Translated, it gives CASGQQGMITEAFF.

The CDR3, as DNA: TGCAGCGTCCCTGGGGCAGACGAAGCTTTCTTT. Its translation is CSVPGADEAFF. The chain has TRBV29-1 and TRBJ1-1; D is perhaps TRBD1 (5 bases). The CDR3 loop spans 11 amino acids. Per germline, CDR1 SQVTM and CDR2 ANQGSEA. Trimming took off 6 bases at V and 8 bases at J, with 13 bases between the two ends. The variable domain in full, with the rest retrieved from reference TRBV29-1 and TRBJ1-1, is SAVISQKPSRDICQRGTSLTIQCQVDSQVTMMFWYRQQPGQSLTLIATANQGSEATYESGFVIDKFPISRPNLTFSTLTVSNMSPEDSSIYLCSVPGADEAFFGQGTRLTVV.

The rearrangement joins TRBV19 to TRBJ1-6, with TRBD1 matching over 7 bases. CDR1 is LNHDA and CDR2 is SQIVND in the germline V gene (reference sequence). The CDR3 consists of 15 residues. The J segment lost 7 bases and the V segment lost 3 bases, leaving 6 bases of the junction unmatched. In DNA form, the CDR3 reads TGTGCCAGTAGTATTGGGGGACAGTTGAATTCACCCCTCCACTTT. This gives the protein CASSIGGQLNSPLHF. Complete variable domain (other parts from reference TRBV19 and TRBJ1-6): DGGITQSPKYLFRKEGQNVTLSCEQNLNHDAMYWYRQDPGQGLRLIYYSQIVNDFQKGDIAEGYSVSREKKESFPLTVTSAQKNPTAFYLCASSIGGQLNSPLHFGNGTRLTVT.

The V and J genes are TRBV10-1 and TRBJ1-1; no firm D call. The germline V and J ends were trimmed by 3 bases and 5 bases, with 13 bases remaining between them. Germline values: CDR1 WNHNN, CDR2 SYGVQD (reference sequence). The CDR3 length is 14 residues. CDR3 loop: CASSESAGRTEAFF. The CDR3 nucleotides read TGCGCCAGCAGTGAATCGGCAGGCAGGACTGAAGCTTTCTTT.